This T cell receptor beta chain was recorded in a study of PD-1 blockade in classical Hodgkin lymphoma. The CDR3 runs to 12 residues. CDR1 SGHRS and CDR2 YFSETQ come from the germline V gene. The V and J ends lost 5 bases and 11 bases respectively, with 14 bases between them. The data were produced by immunoSEQ multiplex PCR, yet TCRdb's version contains in-frame clones alone and is incomplete. The data contain nearly 55,000 clones, over 70% of them singletons. All trial patients relapsed after autologous stem cell transplantation. The starting material was peripheral blood mononuclear cells (PBMCs), obtained at baseline. The chain combines TRBV5-1 with TRBJ2-1, with D perhaps TRBD1 (6 bases). This receptor was identified in a human donor with classical Hodgkin lymphoma. CDR3 in amino acids: CASRPGESKQFF. The CDR3 DNA follows: TGCGCCAGCAGACCAGGGGAAAGCAAGCAGTTCTTC.